This TCR beta chain was sequenced in a study of CD8+ T cells in alopecia areata. After removal of 4 bases from V and 7 bases from J, the junction contained 14 bases not matched to a gene. The CDR3 has 15 amino acids. Germline lookup yields CDR1 SGDLS and CDR2 YYNGEE. For this clone: Its antigen is as yet unknown.

General study findings and limits: Besides other cells, scalp samples also yield sequences of resident alphabeta T cells from normal skin. Affected scalp, especially in alopecia totalis/universalis, had a higher clonality than normal scalp did.

Peripheral blood, together with lesional scalp punch biopsies, was collected from alopecia areata patients. From PBMCs, CD4+ and CD8+ T cells were sorted. Reverse transcription of extracted RNA yielded cDNA, which provided the sequencing template. Repertoires were generated with immunoSEQ multiplex PCR, while TCRdb's copy carries only in-frame clones and drops some. The table has some 120,000 clones, around 50% seen once. The sample taken for sequencing was NKG2D-low CD8+ T cells sorted from blood. The rearrangement links TRBV9 to TRBJ2-7, with 7 nucleotides matching TRBD2. This receptor was identified in a human donor with alopecia areata. The DNA of the CDR3 is TGTGCCAGCAGCCCCAGTTGGAGCGGGAACGGGGAGCAGTACTTC. Translated, it gives CASSPSWSGNGEQYF.